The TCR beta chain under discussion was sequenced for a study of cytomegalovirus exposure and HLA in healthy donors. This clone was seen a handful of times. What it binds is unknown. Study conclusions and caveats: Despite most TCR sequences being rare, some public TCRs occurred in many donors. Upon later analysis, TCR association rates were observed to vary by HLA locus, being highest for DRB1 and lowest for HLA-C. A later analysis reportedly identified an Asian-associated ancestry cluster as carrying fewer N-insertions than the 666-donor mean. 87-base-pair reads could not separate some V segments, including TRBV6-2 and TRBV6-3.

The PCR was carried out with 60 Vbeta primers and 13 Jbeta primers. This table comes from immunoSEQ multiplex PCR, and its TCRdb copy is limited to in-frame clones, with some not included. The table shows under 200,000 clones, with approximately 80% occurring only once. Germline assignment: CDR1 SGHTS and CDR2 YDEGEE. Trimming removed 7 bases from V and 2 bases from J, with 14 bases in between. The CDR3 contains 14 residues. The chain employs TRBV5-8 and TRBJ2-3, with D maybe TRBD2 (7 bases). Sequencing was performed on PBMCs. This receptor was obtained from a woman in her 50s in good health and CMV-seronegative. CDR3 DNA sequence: TGTGCCAGCGGGGGGGCGAAATACACAGATACGCAGTATTTT. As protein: CASGGAKYTDTQYF.